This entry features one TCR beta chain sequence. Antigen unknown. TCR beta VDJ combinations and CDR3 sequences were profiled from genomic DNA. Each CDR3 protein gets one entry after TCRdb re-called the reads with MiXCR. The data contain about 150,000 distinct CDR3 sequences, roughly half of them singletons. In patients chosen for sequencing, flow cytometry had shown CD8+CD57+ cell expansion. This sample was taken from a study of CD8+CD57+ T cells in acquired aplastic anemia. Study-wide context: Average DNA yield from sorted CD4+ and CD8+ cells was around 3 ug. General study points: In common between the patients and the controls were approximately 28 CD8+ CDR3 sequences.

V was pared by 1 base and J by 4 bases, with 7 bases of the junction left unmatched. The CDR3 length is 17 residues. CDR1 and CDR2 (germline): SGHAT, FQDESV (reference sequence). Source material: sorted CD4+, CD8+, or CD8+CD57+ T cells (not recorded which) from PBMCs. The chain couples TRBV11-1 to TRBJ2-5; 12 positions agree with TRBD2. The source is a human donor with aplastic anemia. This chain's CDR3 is CASSLGLAGGQRETQYF. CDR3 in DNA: TGTGCCAGCAGCTTAGGGCTAGCGGGGGGGCAGAGAGAGACCCAGTACTTC.